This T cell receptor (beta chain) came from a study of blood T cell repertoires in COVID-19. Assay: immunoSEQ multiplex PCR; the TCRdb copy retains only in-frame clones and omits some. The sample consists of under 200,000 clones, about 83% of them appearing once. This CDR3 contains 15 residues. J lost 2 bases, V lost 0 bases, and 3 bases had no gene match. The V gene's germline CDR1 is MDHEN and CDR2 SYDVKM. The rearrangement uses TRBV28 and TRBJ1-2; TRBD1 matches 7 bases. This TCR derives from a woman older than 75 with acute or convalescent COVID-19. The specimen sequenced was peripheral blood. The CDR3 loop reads CASSLWLGGNYGYTF. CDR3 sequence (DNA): TGTGCCAGCAGTTTATGGCTAGGGGGCAACTATGGCTACACCTTC.